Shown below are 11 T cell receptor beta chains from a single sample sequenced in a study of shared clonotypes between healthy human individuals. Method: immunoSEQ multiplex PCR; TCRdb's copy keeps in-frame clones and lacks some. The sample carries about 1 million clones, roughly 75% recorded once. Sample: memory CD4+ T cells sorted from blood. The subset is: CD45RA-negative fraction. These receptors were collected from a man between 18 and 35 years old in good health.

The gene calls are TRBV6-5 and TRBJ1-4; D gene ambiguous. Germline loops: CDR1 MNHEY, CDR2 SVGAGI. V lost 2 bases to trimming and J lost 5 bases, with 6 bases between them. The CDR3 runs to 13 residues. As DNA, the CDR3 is TGTGCCAGCAGTTACAGATGGAATGAAAAACTGTTTTTT. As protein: CASSYRWNEKLFF.

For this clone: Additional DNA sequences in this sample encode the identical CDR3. The CDR3 DNA is TGTGCCAGCTCACCAAGTTATGGCTACACCTTC. It encodes CASSPSYGYTF. The genes are TRBV18 and TRBJ1-2; no definite D call. CDR3 size: 11 residues. CDR1 and CDR2 from the germline V gene are KGHSH and LQKENI. Trimming took off 2 bases at V and 5 bases at J, with 3 bases between the two ends.

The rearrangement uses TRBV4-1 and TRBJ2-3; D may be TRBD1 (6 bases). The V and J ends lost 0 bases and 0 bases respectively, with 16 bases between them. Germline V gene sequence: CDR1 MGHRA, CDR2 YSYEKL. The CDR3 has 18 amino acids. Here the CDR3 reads CASSQDNRGTPSTDTQYF. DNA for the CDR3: TGCGCCAGCAGCCAAGATAATCGTGGGACACCTAGCACAGATACGCAGTATTTT.

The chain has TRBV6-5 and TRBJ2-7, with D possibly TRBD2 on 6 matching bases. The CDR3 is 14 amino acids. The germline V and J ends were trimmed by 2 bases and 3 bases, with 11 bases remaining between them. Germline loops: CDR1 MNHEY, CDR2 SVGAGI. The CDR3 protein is CASSYARGNYEQYF. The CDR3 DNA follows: TGTGCCAGCAGTTACGCTCGGGGGAACTACGAGCAGTACTTC.

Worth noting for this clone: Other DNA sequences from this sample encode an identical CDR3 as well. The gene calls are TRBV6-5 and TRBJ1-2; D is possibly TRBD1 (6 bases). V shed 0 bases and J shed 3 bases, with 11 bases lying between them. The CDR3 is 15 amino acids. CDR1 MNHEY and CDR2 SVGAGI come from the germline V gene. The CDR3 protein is CASSYSTGGDYGYTF. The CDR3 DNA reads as TGTGCCAGCAGTTACTCGACTGGGGGCGACTATGGCTACACCTTC.

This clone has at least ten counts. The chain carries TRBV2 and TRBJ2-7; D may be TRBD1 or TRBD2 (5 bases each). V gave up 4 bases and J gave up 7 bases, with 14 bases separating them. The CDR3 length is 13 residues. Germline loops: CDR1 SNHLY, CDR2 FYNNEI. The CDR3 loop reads CASSVGTTGEQYF. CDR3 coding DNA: TGTGCCAGCAGTGTCGGGACGACGGGGGAGCAGTACTTC.

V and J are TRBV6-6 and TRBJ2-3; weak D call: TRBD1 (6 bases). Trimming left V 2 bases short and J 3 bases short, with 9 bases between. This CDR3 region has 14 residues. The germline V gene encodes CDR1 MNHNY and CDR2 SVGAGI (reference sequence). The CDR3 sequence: CASSYRGKTDTQYF. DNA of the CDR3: TGTGCCAGCAGTTACAGGGGGAAGACAGATACGCAGTATTTT.

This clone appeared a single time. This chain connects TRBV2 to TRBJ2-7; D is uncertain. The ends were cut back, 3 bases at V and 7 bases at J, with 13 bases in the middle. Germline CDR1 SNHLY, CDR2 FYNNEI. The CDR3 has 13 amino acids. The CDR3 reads CASSEAAPTEQYF. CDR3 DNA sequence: TGTGCCAGCAGTGAGGCAGCCCCTACGGAGCAGTACTTC.

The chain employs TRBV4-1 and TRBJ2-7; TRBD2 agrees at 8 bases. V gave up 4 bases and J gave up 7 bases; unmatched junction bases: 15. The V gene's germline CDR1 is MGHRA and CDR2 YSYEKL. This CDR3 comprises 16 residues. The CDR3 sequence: CASSPTGRGGREEQYF. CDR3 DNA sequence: TGCGCCAGCAGCCCCACAGGGCGCGGGGGGAGGGAAGAGCAGTACTTC.

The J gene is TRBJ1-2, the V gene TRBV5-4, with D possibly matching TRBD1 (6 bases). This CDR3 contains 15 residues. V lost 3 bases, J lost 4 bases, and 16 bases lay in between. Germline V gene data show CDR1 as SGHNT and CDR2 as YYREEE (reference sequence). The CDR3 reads CASSSPGEPSYGYTF. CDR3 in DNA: TGTGCCAGCAGCTCACCAGGGGAACCTTCCTATGGCTACACCTTC.

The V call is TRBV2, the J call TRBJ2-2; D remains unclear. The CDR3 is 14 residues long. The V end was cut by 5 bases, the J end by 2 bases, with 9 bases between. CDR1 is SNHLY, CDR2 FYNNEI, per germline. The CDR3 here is CASSPDGNTGELFF. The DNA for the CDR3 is TGTGCCAGCAGTCCGGACGGTAACACCGGGGAGCTGTTTTTT.